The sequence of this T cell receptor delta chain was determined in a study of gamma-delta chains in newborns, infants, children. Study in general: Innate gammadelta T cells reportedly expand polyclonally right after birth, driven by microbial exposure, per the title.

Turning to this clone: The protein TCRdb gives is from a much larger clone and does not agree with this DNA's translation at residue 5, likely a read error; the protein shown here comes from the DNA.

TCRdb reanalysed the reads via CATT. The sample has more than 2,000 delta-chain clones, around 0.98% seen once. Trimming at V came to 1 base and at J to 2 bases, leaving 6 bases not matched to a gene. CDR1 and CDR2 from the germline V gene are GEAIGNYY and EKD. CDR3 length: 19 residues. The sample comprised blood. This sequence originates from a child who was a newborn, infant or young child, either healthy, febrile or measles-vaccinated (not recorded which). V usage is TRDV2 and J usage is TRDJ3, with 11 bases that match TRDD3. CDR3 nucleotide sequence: TGTGCCTGTGACACATTACTGGGGGATAATCCCTGGGACACCCGACAGATGTTTTTC. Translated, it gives CACDTLLGDNPWDTRQMFF.